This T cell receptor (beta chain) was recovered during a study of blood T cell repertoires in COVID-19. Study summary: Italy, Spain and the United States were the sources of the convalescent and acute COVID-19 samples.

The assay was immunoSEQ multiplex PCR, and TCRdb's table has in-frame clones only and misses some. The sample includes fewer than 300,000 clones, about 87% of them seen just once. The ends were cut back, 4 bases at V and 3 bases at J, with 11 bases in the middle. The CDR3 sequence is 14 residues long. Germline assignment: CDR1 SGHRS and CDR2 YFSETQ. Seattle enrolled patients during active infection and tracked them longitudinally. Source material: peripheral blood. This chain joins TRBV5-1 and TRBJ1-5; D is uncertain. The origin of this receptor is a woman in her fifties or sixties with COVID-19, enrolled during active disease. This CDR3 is CASSPGEPNQPQHF. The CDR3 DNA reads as TGCGCCAGCAGCCCTGGGGAGCCCAATCAGCCCCAGCATTTT. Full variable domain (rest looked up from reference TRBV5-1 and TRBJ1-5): KAGVTQTPRYLIKTRGQQVTLSCSPISGHRSVSWYQQTPGQGLQFLFEYFSETQRNKGNFPGRFSGRQFSNSRSEMNVSTLELGDSALYLCASSPGEPNQPQHFGDGTRLSIL.